The rows below give T cell receptor beta chains drawn from one sample of a study of T cell clones after liver transplantation. Here immunoSEQ multiplex PCR was the method, and the copy in TCRdb shows in-frame clones only, minus some. The table records 85,000 to 110,000 clones, about 86% of them present only once. The sample consisted of CD4+ T cells from blood, taken approximately 45 months after liver transplant. All receptors derive from a human patient who received a liver transplant. Some of these T cells may belong to the graft donor. The CDR3 runs from the conserved cysteine through the conserved F or W. A D gene is named only where the DNA matches it firmly. Some rows mark clone size as missing; the rest say once, few, many or name a class of expanded clone.

j_call clone_size v_call d_call cdr3_aa cdr3_nt
TRBJ2-3 NA TRBV7-2 NA CASSQGLTDTQYF TGTGCCAGCAGCCAGGGACTCACAGATACGCAGTATTTT
TRBJ1-5 NA TRBV7-6 NA CASSLGGYQPQHF TGTGCCAGCAGCTTAGGGGGCTATCAGCCCCAGCATTTT
TRBJ1-1 NA TRBV2 NA CASSRGTAFF TGTGCCAGCAGTAGGGGCACAGCTTTCTTT
TRBJ2-3 few TRBV9 NA CASSVEGRGLDTQYF TGTGCCAGCAGCGTAGAAGGTCGGGGGTTGGATACGCAGTATTTT
TRBJ1-5 NA TRBV11-2 NA CASSLLGGQPQHF TGTGCCAGCAGCTTGTTGGGGGGACAGCCCCAGCATTTT
TRBJ2-2 NA TRBV6-6 NA CASSYPTGELFF TGTGCCAGCAGTTACCCGACCGGGGAGCTGTTTTTT
TRBJ2-7 NA TRBV9 TRBD1 CASSYGTGPYEQYF TGTGCCAGCAGCTACGGGACAGGACCGTACGAGCAGTACTTC
TRBJ1-6 NA TRBV5-1 NA CASGSGGGNSPRHF TGCGCCAGCGGCAGTGGGGGTGGTAATTCACCCCGCCACTTT
TRBJ2-7 NA TRBV5-1 TRBD1 CASSLTGAQQGEQYF TGCGCCAGCAGCTTGACAGGGGCTCAACAGGGGGAGCAGTACTTC
TRBJ2-1 NA TRBV2 TRBD1 CASSDPGQGKDEQFF TGTGCCAGCAGTGATCCGGGACAGGGAAAGGATGAGCAGTTCTTC
TRBJ2-1 NA TRBV19 TRBD2 CASRSSGSSGEQFF TGTGCCAGCAGGTCTAGCGGGAGTTCCGGTGAGCAGTTCTTC
TRBJ2-7 NA TRBV14 TRBD2 CASSPGGIYEQYF TGTGCCAGCAGCCCGGGGGGGATCTACGAGCAGTACTTC
TRBJ1-5 NA TRBV6-5 TRBD1 CASSSIGQVGQPQHF TGTGCCAGCAGTTCTATCGGACAGGTAGGCCAGCCCCAGCATTTT
TRBJ1-5 few TRBV19 NA CASSIGAGYQPQHF TGTGCCAGTAGTATCGGCGCAGGGTATCAGCCCCAGCATTTT
TRBJ2-3 once TRBV5-1 TRBD2 CASSILTSGAATDTQYF TGCGCCAGCAGCATCCTGACTAGCGGAGCTGCAACAGATACGCAGTATTTT
TRBJ2-7 once TRBV19 TRBD1 CASSMTGSSYEQYF TGTGCCAGTAGTATGACAGGGAGCTCCTACGAGCAGTACTTC
TRBJ1-6 NA TRBV19 NA CASSSYVSGENSPLHF TGTGCCAGTAGTAGTTATGTTAGTGGTGAGAATTCACCCCTCCACTTT
TRBJ2-5 NA TRBV18 NA CASSRTGTQETQYF TGTGCCAGCTCAAGAACCGGGACCCAAGAGACCCAGTACTTC
TRBJ1-2 few TRBV19 TRBD1 CASSIDRDGYTF TGTGCCAGTAGTATCGACAGGGATGGCTACACCTTC
TRBJ1-4 NA TRBV6-6 NA CASSYNVRQVGEKLFF TGTGCCAGCAGTTATAATGTGAGGCAGGTCGGCGAAAAACTGTTTTTT
TRBJ1-2 NA TRBV29-1 NA CSVVSGGTNYGYTF TGCAGCGTTGTCTCGGGCGGAACTAACTATGGCTACACCTTC
TRBJ1-4 NA TRBV2 TRBD1 CASSTGQGATFKNEKLFF TGTGCCAGCAGTACCGGACAGGGGGCGACATTTAAGAATGAAAAACTGTTTTTT
TRBJ2-4 NA TRBV15 NA CATSREFTASGLNIQYF TGTGCCACCAGCAGAGAGTTCACTGCCTCGGGACTAAACATTCAGTACTTC
TRBJ1-1 NA TRBV6-6 TRBD1 CASVTGGTEAFF TGTGCCAGCGTGACAGGGGGAACTGAAGCTTTCTTT
TRBJ1-6 NA TRBV2 TRBD1 CASSEQGARSPLHF TGTGCCAGCAGTGAACAGGGGGCGCGTTCACCCCTCCACTTT
TRBJ1-6 few TRBV11-2 TRBD1 CASSIRQGLGSPLHF TGTGCCAGCAGCATTCGACAGGGGTTGGGATCACCCCTCCACTTT
TRBJ2-7 NA TRBV11-2 TRBD2 CASSLDGTSGRYEQYF TGTGCCAGCAGCTTAGACGGGACTAGCGGGCGATACGAGCAGTACTTC
TRBJ1-2 NA TRBV28 TRBD1 CASLGQGYGYTF TGTGCCAGCCTTGGACAGGGCTATGGCTACACCTTC
TRBJ1-1 NA TRBV29-1 TRBD1 CSADRGEAFF TGCAGCGCTGACAGGGGTGAAGCTTTCTTT
TRBJ1-4 NA TRBV29-1 NA CSVEKPPSSEKLFF TGCAGCGTTGAAAAACCCCCTTCTAGTGAAAAACTGTTTTTT
TRBJ1-1 NA TRBV5-1 NA CASSLEGRSTEAFF TGCGCCAGCAGCTTGGAGGGGAGGAGCACTGAAGCTTTCTTT
TRBJ1-5 NA TRBV6-1 TRBD1 CASSSQGANQPQHF TGTGCCAGCAGTTCCCAGGGGGCCAATCAGCCCCAGCATTTT
TRBJ2-6 once TRBV6-5 NA CASKAGANVLTF TGTGCCAGCAAGGCTGGGGCCAACGTCCTGACTTTC
TRBJ1-5 NA TRBV6-5 NA CASGDGTINQPQHF TGTGCCAGCGGTGACGGAACCATCAATCAGCCCCAGCATTTT
TRBJ1-5 NA TRBV2 NA CASSYLGQLVGQPQHF TGTGCCAGCAGCTATTTGGGCCAACTCGTGGGTCAGCCCCAGCATTTT
TRBJ2-6 NA TRBV5-1 NA CASSLGWQSGANVLTF TGCGCCAGCAGCTTGGGGTGGCAGTCTGGGGCCAACGTCCTGACTTTC
TRBJ2-6 NA TRBV14 NA CASSHLEGSSGANVLTF TGTGCCAGCAGCCACCTGGAGGGGAGCTCTGGGGCCAACGTCCTGACTTTC
TRBJ2-3 NA TRBV18 TRBD2 CASSPKAGGTDTQYF TGTGCCAGCTCACCAAAAGCGGGAGGGACAGATACGCAGTATTTT
TRBJ2-4 NA TRBV2 NA CASSEIVGNLAKNIQYF TGTGCCAGCAGTGAAATCGTGGGTAATCTGGCCAAAAACATTCAGTACTTC
TRBJ1-1 NA TRBV6-1 TRBD1 CASSRADRRNTEAFF TGTGCCAGCAGCCGGGCGGACAGGAGGAACACTGAAGCTTTCTTT
TRBJ2-7 NA TRBV7-6 NA CASSSGPRDRKHEQYF TGTGCCAGCAGCTCGGGTCCCCGGGACCGAAAGCATGAGCAGTACTTC
TRBJ1-2 NA TRBV7-3 NA CASSFRGDYGYTF TGTGCCAGCAGCTTTCGAGGGGACTATGGCTACACCTTC
TRBJ1-3 few TRBV2 TRBD1 CASSEATGVGTIYF TGTGCCAGCAGTGAAGCGACAGGGGTGGGCACCATATATTTT